This T cell receptor (beta chain) was profiled in a study of post-analysis software for immune sequencing data. On the study more broadly: Courses of disease covered relapsing-remitting, secondary progressive and progressive-relapsing multiple sclerosis. Study-level findings and limits: Normalized Chao1 diversity was significantly lower in multiple sclerosis patients than in controls. Samples made in the same batch grouped tightly together by F measure. TRBV5-6, TRBV5-1 and TRBV20-1 belonged to a set of roughly 5 TRBV segments that were more frequent in patients than controls.

In the case of this clonotype: Its specificity is not known.

Carried by the TCR beta cDNA libraries were unique molecular identifiers. A population of about 1 to 11 million T cells gave rise to roughly 0.5 million cDNA molecules. One entry per CDR3 protein, called by TCRdb with MiXCR from the PCR reads. The sample shows fewer than 850,000 distinct CDR3 sequences, 30% of them seen only once. Germline V gives CDR1 SGHTS, CDR2 YDEGEE. There are 15 residues in the CDR3. The V segment lost 5 bases and the J segment 2 bases; nucleotides outside the gene matches: 3. V is TRBV5-8 and J is TRBJ2-3, with 12 bases matching TRBD2. Material for sequencing was blood. The TCR originated in a girl between 5 and 17 years old with multiple sclerosis. This CDR3 is CASRRTSGTTDTQYF. CDR3 in DNA: TGTGCCAGCAGACGGACTAGCGGGACCACAGATACGCAGTATTTT.